These 29 T cell receptor beta chains were all obtained from the same sample, sequenced in a study of T cell repertoires in cytomegalovirus infection. Each CDR3 protein gets one entry after TCRdb re-called the reads with MiXCR. Here the sample spans about 360,000 distinct CDR3 sequences, less than 20% being singletons. The sequenced sample consisted of PBMCs. The receptors originated from a human donor in good health (CMV status not recorded). Some clones in this sample may be carry-over from other donors' samples.

There are a few counts of this clonotype. The chain links TRBV6-1 to TRBJ2-1, with 9 bases fitting TRBD2. This CDR3 contains 14 residues. Germline V gives CDR1 MNHNS, CDR2 SASEGT. The trim removed 7 bases at V and 9 bases at J, leaving 10 bases unmatched. The CDR3 DNA reads TGTGCCAGCACAGAGATGCGGGAGGGGACTGAGCAGTTCTTC. This translates into CASTEMREGTEQFF.

This clonotype has a count of ten or more. The chain employs TRBV7-6 and TRBJ2-1; possibly TRBD1 for D (6 bases). The length of the CDR3 is 15 residues. CDR1 and CDR2 from the germline V gene are SGHVS and FNYEAQ. The V and J ends lost 4 bases and 8 bases respectively, with 18 bases between them. Here the CDR3 DNA reads TGTGCCAGCAGCTACCTGACAGGTAGTGCGGATGAGCAGTTCTTC. Protein sequence: CASSYLTGSADEQFF. Full variable domain (rest looked up from reference TRBV7-6 and TRBJ2-1): GAGVSQSPRYKVTKRGQDVALRCDPISGHVSLYWYRQALGQGPEFLTYFNYEAQQDKSGLPNDRFSAERPEGSISTLTIQRTEQRDSAMYRCASSYLTGSADEQFFGPGTRLTVL.

This clonotype occurred a few times. The rearrangement uses TRBV28 and TRBJ1-4; possibly TRBD1 for D (6 bases). The CDR3 is made up of 14 amino acids. V gave up 6 bases and J gave up 2 bases, with 10 bases separating them. Germline values: CDR1 MDHEN, CDR2 SYDVKM. The CDR3 reads CASRRGHTNEKLFF. In DNA, the CDR3 is TGTGCCAGCAGACGGGGACATACTAATGAAAAACTGTTTTTT.

The chain joins TRBV9 to TRBJ2-1; 8 bases agree with TRBD2. Looked up from germline, CDR1 is SGDLS and CDR2 is YYNGEE. The CDR3 is 15 residues long. Trimming cost V 0 bases and J 6 bases; bases outside gene matches: 5. CDR3 sequence: CASSVGLAGINEQFF. For the CDR3, the DNA is TGTGCCAGCAGCGTAGGTTTAGCGGGGATCAATGAGCAGTTCTTC.

This chain uses TRBV7-6 with TRBJ2-3; tentatively, D is TRBD2 (6 bases). Trimming took off 8 bases at V and 4 bases at J, with 13 bases between the two ends. CDR3 length equals 13 residues. In germline, CDR1 is SGHVS, CDR2 FNYEAQ. As DNA, the CDR3 is TGTGCCAGCGTCGGGAGCTACGCAGATACGCAGTATTTT. This gives the protein CASVGSYADTQYF.

The V call is TRBV20-1, the J call TRBJ2-3; 11 nucleotides match TRBD2. With 5 bases clipped from V and 4 bases from J, the junction kept 2 bases outside the gene matches. Per germline, CDR1 DFQATT and CDR2 SNEGSKA (reference sequence). The CDR3 is 13 amino acids. The CDR3 is CSAELAGADTQYF. The CDR3 DNA is TGCAGTGCTGAACTAGCGGGAGCAGATACGCAGTATTTT.

This clonotype came up a few times. CDR3 sequence (DNA): TGTGCCAGCAGAGGGTATGGGGCCAACGTCCTGACTTTC. Translation gives CASRGYGANVLTF. The chain combines TRBV27 with TRBJ2-6; D remains ambiguous. Trimming removed 6 bases from V and 3 bases from J, with 6 bases in between. The CDR3 is 13 amino acids. Germline V lookup: CDR1 MNHEY, CDR2 SMNVEV (reference sequence).

This clonotype occurred many times. The chain combines TRBV7-2 with TRBJ2-3, with unresolved D. Per germline, CDR1 SGHTA and CDR2 FQGNSA. Trimming cost V 1 base and J 5 bases, with 10 bases left between them. This CDR3 contains 14 residues. CDR3 sequence (DNA): TGTGCCAGCAGCTTAGGGGGAATTGTAGATACGCAGTATTTT. Amino acid sequence: CASSLGGIVDTQYF.

This clonotype was recorded at least ten times. The DNA is left out, because the CDR3 cannot be placed on it with certainty; the CDR3 is given as TCRdb lists it. The V and J genes are TRBV24-1 and TRBJ1-5. Germline values: CDR1 KGHDR, CDR2 SFDVKD. The CDR3 spans 15 residues, counting both ends. CDR3 sequence: CATSTSGPSNQPQHF.

This clonotype was seen at least ten times. CDR3 sequence: CAISIETGGYGYTF. The CDR3 region has the DNA TGTGCCATCAGTATAGAGACAGGGGGCTATGGCTACACCTTC. The V call is TRBV10-3, the J call TRBJ1-2, with TRBD1 matching 9 bases. With V trimmed by 5 bases and J by 4 bases, 5 bases remained unmatched. The CDR3 spans 14 residues. Germline values: CDR1 ENHRY, CDR2 SYGVKD.

With regard to this clonotype: A much larger clone lies a single base off, so this may be a read error. This chain joins TRBV11-2 and TRBJ1-6, with D possibly matching TRBD1 (5 bases). Per the germline V gene, CDR1 is SGHAT and CDR2 is FQNNGV. The CDR3 spans 15 residues. The chain's CDR3 is CVSSLGQGGFSPLHF. DNA for the CDR3: TGTGTCAGCAGCTTAGGGCAGGGAGGCTTTTCACCCCTCCACTTT. The full variable domain, its missing parts supplied by reference TRBV11-2 and TRBJ1-6, is EAGVAQSPRYKIIEKRQSVAFWCNPISGHATLYWYQQILGQGPKLLIQFQNNGVVDDSQLPKDRFSAERLKGVDSTLKIQPAKLEDSAVYLCVSSLGQGGFSPLHFGNGTRLTVT.

This clonotype came up many times. The chain employs TRBV7-2 and TRBJ1-5; 8 positions match TRBD1. V lost 4 bases and J lost 7; bases outside the gene matches: 9. The CDR3 covers 15 residues. CDR1 is SGHTA, CDR2 FQGNSA, per germline. CDR3 sequence reads: CASSWSGTGRQPQHF. Here the CDR3 DNA reads TGTGCCAGCAGCTGGTCCGGGACAGGTAGACAGCCCCAGCATTTT.

A few counts support this clonotype. V usage is TRBV2 and J usage is TRBJ2-1, with D maybe TRBD1 (6 bases). CDR3 length: 13 residues. In germline, CDR1 is SNHLY, CDR2 FYNNEI. V was clipped by 8 bases and J by 6 bases, with 14 bases between them. The CDR3 DNA is TGTGCCAGCCGTCAGGGGCCCCTCAATGAGCAGTTCTTC. Translation: CASRQGPLNEQFF.

V gene TRBV28 combines with J gene TRBJ1-5; D remains unclear. The CDR3 consists of 15 residues. Germline lookup yields CDR1 MDHEN and CDR2 SYDVKM. Trimming cost V 5 bases and J 0 bases, with 11 bases left between them. The CDR3 sequence is CASSLVIISNQPQHF. Here the CDR3 DNA reads TGTGCCAGCAGTCTCGTCATCATTAGCAATCAGCCCCAGCATTTT.

V gene TRBV6-2 or TRBV6-3 combines with J gene TRBJ2-6, with 12 nucleotides matching TRBD2. This CDR3 has 19 residues. Germline-derived CDR1 and CDR2 are MNHEY and SVGEGT. The trim removed 0 bases at V and 0 bases at J, leaving 3 bases unmatched. CDR3 bases: TGTGCCAGCAGTTACTCCCGGACTAGCGGGACCTCTGGGGCCAACGTCCTGACTTTC. Its protein is CASSYSRTSGTSGANVLTF.

This rearrangement joins TRBV7-2 to TRBJ2-1; 8 bases line up with TRBD2. Germline CDR1 is SGHTA and CDR2 is FQGNSA. CDR3 length: 16 residues. V lost 0 bases, J lost 5 bases, and 6 bases stayed unmatched. CDR3 sequence: CASSLALGSGNNEQFF. The CDR3 DNA is TGTGCCAGCAGCTTAGCCTTAGGTAGCGGGAACAATGAGCAGTTCTTC.

This clonotype was detected a few times. The J gene is TRBJ2-7, the V gene TRBV7-2; no clear D. The CDR3 contains 15 residues. V was shortened by 5 bases and J by 3 bases, with 17 bases between the two germline ends. The germline V gene has CDR1 SGHTA and CDR2 FQGNSA. Here the CDR3 reads CASSLRPTLLYEQYF. CDR3 DNA sequence: TGTGCCAGCAGCCTCCGGCCGACACTACTCTACGAGCAGTACTTC.

To note about this clonotype: Just one base apart from a much larger clone, this may be a read error. V gene TRBV11-2 combines with J gene TRBJ2-1; D is possibly TRBD1 (6 bases). This CDR3 has 16 amino acids. The germline CDR1 and CDR2 sequences are SGHAT and FQNNGV. CDR3 sequence reads: CTSSLRADSSYNEQFF. The CDR3 coding sequence is TGTACCAGCAGCTTAAGAGCGGACAGCTCCTACAATGAGCAGTTCTTC.

The gene calls are TRBV4-1 and TRBJ2-3; TRBD2 agrees at 8 bases. Germline CDR1 reads MGHRA; CDR2 reads YSYEKL. V was clipped by 1 base and J by 2 bases; unmatched bases: 5. This CDR3 has 16 residues. The CDR3 reads CASSQVVGGATDTQYF. As DNA, the CDR3 is TGCGCCAGCAGCCAAGTGGTCGGGGGGGCCACAGATACGCAGTATTTT.

This clonotype occurred many times. The chain links TRBV7-2 to TRBJ1-2; D is unresolved. With 8 bases removed from V and 0 bases from J, the gap between germline ends came to 10 bases. Germline CDR1 reads SGHTA; CDR2 reads FQGNSA. This CDR3 has 13 residues. The CDR3 region is CASASTANYGYTF. The DNA for the CDR3 is TGTGCCAGCGCGAGCACCGCTAACTATGGCTACACCTTC.

The J gene is TRBJ2-2, the V gene TRBV7-8; tentatively, D is TRBD2 (6 bases). The CDR3 totals 14 residues. Germline values: CDR1 SGHVS, CDR2 FQNEAQ. V was shortened by 3 bases and J by 7 bases, with 12 bases between the two germline ends. The CDR3 reads CASSLVGEVGELFF. CDR3 coding DNA: TGTGCCAGCAGCTTGGTAGGGGAGGTCGGGGAGCTGTTTTTT.

The CDR3 region has the DNA TGTGCCAGCAGTGAAATACTGGGAGACGAGCAGTACTTC. Translation: CASSEILGDEQYF. The V call is TRBV6-1, the J call TRBJ2-7, with a tentative D call TRBD2 (5 bases). CDR1 is MNHNS and CDR2 is SASEGT in the germline V gene. V lost 2 bases to trimming and J lost 5 bases, with 10 bases between them. This CDR3 comprises 13 residues.

This clonotype was seen a handful of times. The chain has TRBV6-1 and TRBJ1-3; D ambiguous. This CDR3 comprises 11 residues. The V gene's germline CDR1 is MNHNS and CDR2 SASEGT. V was cut by 8 bases and J by 4 bases, with 6 bases left in between. Here the CDR3 DNA reads TGTGCCAGCGAACAGGGAAACACCATATATTTT. Protein product: CASEQGNTIYF.

This clonotype was seen a few times. This sequence joins TRBV7-2 and TRBJ2-3; 8 nucleotides agree with TRBD2. Germline values: CDR1 SGHTA, CDR2 FQGNSA. The V gene end was trimmed by 2 bases and the J gene end by 0 bases; junction bases not matched to a gene: 7. This CDR3 has 17 amino acids. The CDR3 sequence is CASSLSWTSTSTDTQYF. CDR3 nucleotides: TGTGCCAGCAGCTTATCCTGGACTAGCACAAGCACAGATACGCAGTATTTT.

The chain couples TRBV5-6 to TRBJ1-1; D might be TRBD1 (5 bases). Germline V gives CDR1 SGHDT, CDR2 YYEEEE. V lost 1 base and J lost 7, with 14 bases in between. This CDR3 is built from 14 residues. The CDR3 nucleotides read TGTGCCAGCAGCTTGATCGATGGGGGGGGTGAAGCTTTCTTT. Its protein is CASSLIDGGGEAFF. The full variable domain, with the rest looked up from reference TRBV5-6 and TRBJ1-1, is DAGVTQSPTHLIKTRGQQVTLRCSPKSGHDTVSWYQQALGQGPQFIFQYYEEEERQRGNFPDRFSGHQFPNYSSELNVNALLLGDSALYLCASSLIDGGGEAFFGQGTRLTVV.

Concerning this clonotype: This may be a read error: a much more frequent sequence differs by one nucleotide. This rearrangement joins TRBV7-2 to TRBJ2-1, with D unresolved. The CDR3 consists of 15 residues. From germline, CDR1 is SGHTA and CDR2 FQGNSA. CDR3 in amino acids: CASSNFRSSYNVQFF. CDR3 nucleotide sequence: TGTGCCAGCAGCAACTTCCGGAGCTCCTACAATGTGCAGTTCTTC.

This clonotype was counted ten times or more. The rearrangement links TRBV7-2 to TRBJ2-4; the D is unclear. The CDR3 is 13 residues long. Germline values: CDR1 SGHTA, CDR2 FQGNSA. The V gene lost 2 bases and the J gene lost 5 bases, with 7 bases spanning the gap. The CDR3 DNA is TGTGCCAGCAGCTTATGGCAGCAAAACATTCAGTACTTC. It translates to CASSLWQQNIQYF.

The gene calls are TRBV20-1 and TRBJ2-7, with D maybe TRBD2 (6 bases). V was pared by 6 bases and J by 2 bases, with 17 bases between. This CDR3 region has 14 residues. The germline gives CDR1 DFQATT, CDR2 SNEGSKA (reference sequence). CDR3 residues: CSAAEGSLAYEQYF. The CDR3 DNA follows: TGCAGTGCGGCGGAGGGCAGCCTTGCCTACGAGCAGTACTTC.

This chain uses TRBV12-3 or TRBV12-4 with TRBJ2-2, with TRBD1 matching over 12 bases. J gave up 2 bases and V 5 bases, and 15 bases lay outside the gene matches. The CDR3 loop spans 20 amino acids. The CDR3 sequence is CASSELVPGQGALNTGELFF. The CDR3 nucleotides read TGTGCCAGCAGTGAGCTAGTCCCGGGACAGGGGGCTTTAAACACCGGGGAGCTGTTTTTT.